This T cell receptor (beta chain) was identified during a study of shared T cell receptors in the human thymus. CDR3 size: 17 residues. TCRdb keeps only in-frame clones here, not all; method: immunoSEQ multiplex PCR. The sample lists around 340,000 clones, approximately 95% seen once, with roughly 0.02% in the top ten. Sequenced: thymocytes. This TCR derives from a human donor. The chain uses TRBV21-1 and TRBJ2-1; the D call TRBD2 from the table was never checked on the DNA. TRBV21-1 is a listed pseudogene. The CDR3 loop is CASSGDPSVCSYNEQFF. The DNA for the CDR3 is TGTGCCAGCAGCGGAGACCCTTCCGTTTGCTCCTACAATGAGCAGTTCTTC.